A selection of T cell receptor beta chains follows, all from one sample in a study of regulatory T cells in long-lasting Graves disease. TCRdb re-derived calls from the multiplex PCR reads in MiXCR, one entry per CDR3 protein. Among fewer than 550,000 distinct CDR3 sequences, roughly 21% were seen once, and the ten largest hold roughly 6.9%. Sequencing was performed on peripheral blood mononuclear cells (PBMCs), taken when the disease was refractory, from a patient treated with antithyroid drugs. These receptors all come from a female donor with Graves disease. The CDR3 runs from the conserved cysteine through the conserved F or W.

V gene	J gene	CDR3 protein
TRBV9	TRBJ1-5	CASSAGDNQPQHF
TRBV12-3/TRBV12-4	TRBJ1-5	CASSDPGTGVQPQHF
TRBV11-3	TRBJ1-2	CASSLDPTIYGYTF
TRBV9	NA	CASSVGVGEPYEQYF
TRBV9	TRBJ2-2	CASSPGTGTNTGELFF
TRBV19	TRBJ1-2	CASSIGGDNGYTF
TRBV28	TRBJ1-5	CASSLTGRNQPQHF
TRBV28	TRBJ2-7	CASSLTTGLEQYF
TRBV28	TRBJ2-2	CASSFQPNTGELFF
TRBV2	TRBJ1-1	CASSDPGGRNTEAFF